The 14 T cell receptor beta chains listed next were all sequenced from one sample in a study of shared clonotypes between healthy human individuals. Assay: immunoSEQ multiplex PCR; the TCRdb copy retains only in-frame clones and omits some. Here the sample spans some 680,000 clones, approximately 73% being singletons. The sample was memory CD4+ T cells sorted from blood. Described subset: CD45RA-negative fraction. The receptors stem from a woman younger than 45 in good health.

This clone is a singleton in its sample. The V gene is TRBV14, the J gene TRBJ2-7; D gene ambiguous. The CDR3 length is 15 residues. The germline V and J ends were trimmed by 1 base and 9 bases, with 19 bases remaining between them. Germline V gene sequence: CDR1 SGHDN, CDR2 FVKESK. The CDR3 sequence is CASSQASVTTFRQYF. The DNA of the CDR3 is TGTGCCAGCAGCCAAGCCTCGGTCACCACTTTCAGGCAGTACTTC.

The genes are TRBV29-1 and TRBJ1-2; perhaps TRBD1 as D (5 bases). The V and J ends lost 7 bases and 4 bases respectively, with 19 bases between them. Germline CDR1 is SQVTM and CDR2 is ANQGSEA. The CDR3 has 14 residues. The CDR3 DNA sequence: TGCAGCGCCACCGGCAGGGATGGGGGCTATGGCTACACCTTC. Translated, it gives CSATGRDGGYGYTF.

The CDR3 coding sequence is TGTGCCAGCAGCTACCTCGGGACAGGACAGTTCTTC. Amino acids: CASSYLGTGQFF. The rearrangement uses TRBV7-2 and TRBJ2-1; 8 nucleotides line up with TRBD1. J was trimmed by 13 bases and V by 4 bases; bases with no gene match: 6. The CDR3 covers 12 residues. Germline assignment: CDR1 SGHTA and CDR2 FQGNSA.

The genes are TRBV27 and TRBJ2-4, with 7 bases identical to TRBD1. The germline CDR1 and CDR2 sequences are MNHEY and SMNVEV (reference sequence). The CDR3 runs to 13 residues. Trimming cost V 5 bases and J 7 bases; bases outside gene matches: 5. Here the CDR3 reads CASSTGDGNIQYF. The CDR3 DNA reads as TGTGCCAGCAGTACAGGGGACGGGAACATTCAGTACTTC.

J is TRBJ1-1 and V is TRBV19; D ambiguous. Germline CDR1 LNHDA, CDR2 SQIVND (reference sequence). This CDR3 contains 13 residues. V lost 7 bases and J lost 0, with 9 bases in between. This CDR3 reads CASTPDLNTEAFF. The CDR3 DNA follows: TGTGCCAGTACCCCCGACTTGAACACTGAAGCTTTCTTT.

In this sample, this clone turned up a few times. This chain links TRBV2 with TRBJ1-5; D possibly corresponds to TRBD1 (5 bases). The CDR3 extends over 16 amino acids. Germline-derived CDR1 and CDR2 are SNHLY and FYNNEI. Between the trimmed V and J ends, which lost 10 bases and 2 bases, there was a span of 21 bases. In nucleotides, the CDR3 is TGTGCCATCCAGTCGGTGGCGGGGACGGGCAATCAGCCCCAGCATTTT. Amino acids: CAIQSVAGTGNQPQHF.

This chain connects TRBV10-3 to TRBJ1-4, with D maybe TRBD1 (5 bases). CDR1 ENHRY and CDR2 SYGVKD come from the germline V gene. This CDR3 is built from 16 residues. V gave up 0 bases and J gave up 2 bases, with 10 bases separating them. The CDR3 is CAISESRGGTNEKLFF. CDR3 nucleotide sequence: TGTGCCATCAGTGAGTCTCGCGGGGGGACTAATGAAAAACTGTTTTTT.

This clone appeared a few times. The chain combines TRBV7-2 with TRBJ1-5; weak D call: TRBD1 (6 bases). V gave up 4 bases and J gave up 3 bases, with 10 bases separating them. The germline V gene encodes CDR1 SGHTA and CDR2 FQGNSA. The CDR3 length is 14 residues. The CDR3 is CASSSQGLNQPQHF. CDR3 bases: TGTGCCAGCAGCTCACAGGGTCTCAATCAGCCCCAGCATTTT.

DNA for the CDR3: TGTGCCAGCAGCCCCTATTCATCTGGCTACACCTTC. It yields the protein CASSPYSSGYTF. The chain combines TRBV7-8 with TRBJ1-2; the D is unclear. Germline CDR1 is SGHVS and CDR2 is FQNEAQ. Trimming pared 5 bases from V and 7 bases from J, leaving 11 bases between. The CDR3 spans 12 residues.

The sample holds one count of this clone. The chain joins TRBV28 to TRBJ2-3; D remains unclear. The CDR3 extends over 13 amino acids. Trimming pared 6 bases from V and 4 bases from J, leaving 11 bases between. Germline lookup yields CDR1 MDHEN and CDR2 SYDVKM. Here the CDR3 DNA reads TGTGCCAGCAGCCCGGTGGGTCCAGATACGCAGTATTTT. Its protein is CASSPVGPDTQYF.

The gene calls are TRBV6-1 and TRBJ2-1; TRBD2 agrees at 9 bases. The germline V gene has CDR1 MNHNS and CDR2 SASEGT. The V segment lost 1 base and the J segment 3 bases; nucleotides outside the gene matches: 1. The CDR3 loop spans 15 amino acids. The CDR3 DNA sequence: TGTGCCAGCAGTGAAGAAGCGGGAGGCTACAATGAGCAGTTCTTC. Translating it yields CASSEEAGGYNEQFF.

This clone appeared a single time. This chain connects TRBV9 to TRBJ1-2; possibly TRBD1 for D (5 bases). Trimming removed 1 base at V and 2 bases at J, with 12 bases between. Germline loops: CDR1 SGDLS, CDR2 YYNGEE. The CDR3 extends over 15 amino acids. CDR3 nucleotides: TGTGCCAGCAGCGTATCAGGGTACGGGAACTATGGCTACACCTTC. Translated, it gives CASSVSGYGNYGYTF.

This clone was found many times. The V call is TRBV5-1, the J call TRBJ2-4; perhaps D is TRBD1 or TRBD2 (5 bases each). The germline V and J ends were trimmed by 3 bases and 8 bases, with 12 bases remaining between them. CDR1 and CDR2 (germline): SGHRS, YFSETQ. CDR3 length: 13 amino acids. The CDR3 DNA reads as TGCGCCAGCAGCTCAGGGAGTTCGGACATTCAGTACTTC. It is translated as CASSSGSSDIQYF.

The chain links TRBV5-8 to TRBJ2-3; unclear D gene. CDR3 size: 14 residues. Germline V gives CDR1 SGHTS, CDR2 YDEGEE. Trimming removed 2 bases from V and 0 bases from J, with 7 bases in between. CDR3 region: CASSFQQSTDTQYF. The CDR3 DNA follows: TGTGCCAGCAGCTTCCAGCAAAGCACAGATACGCAGTATTTT. The full variable domain, rest sourced from reference TRBV5-8 and TRBJ2-3, is EAGVTQSPTHLIKTRGQQATLRCSPISGHTSVYWYQQALGLGLQFLLWYDEGEERNRGNFPPRFSGRQFPNYSSELNVNALELEDSALYLCASSFQQSTDTQYFGPGTRLTVL.